Given below is one T cell receptor (beta chain) in context. What it recognizes is unknown. PCR employed 60 Vbeta and 13 Jbeta primers. Sequencing used immunoSEQ multiplex PCR; TCRdb keeps in-frame clones, though not all of them. There are 100,000 to 150,000 clones in the sample; 74% occur only once, and 4% lies in the top ten. Healthy people donating bone marrow made up the donors. The record originates from a study of cytomegalovirus exposure and HLA in healthy donors. The study, taken as a whole, reports: Serostatus for CMV was the only available immune exposure information.

V was cut by 7 bases and J by 4 bases, with 21 bases left in between. Germline V lookup: CDR1 SGDLS, CDR2 YYNGEE. The CDR3 spans 16 residues. This TCR came from a man in his forties or fifties in good health and CMV-seropositive. This chain uses TRBV9 with TRBJ1-3; D is perhaps TRBD1 (6 bases). Sequencing used PBMCs. The CDR3, as DNA: TGTGCCAGCGCAGAGTGGGGACAAATTACAGGAAACACCATATATTTT. Its protein product is CASAEWGQITGNTIYF.